The source of this T cell receptor (beta chain) is a study of patients and donors after allogeneic stem cell transplantation. In TCRdb, the RT-PCR reads were re-called with MiXCR into one record per CDR3 protein. The repertoire holds roughly 940,000 distinct CDR3 sequences, around 17% seen once, with around 6% in the top ten. V lost 6 bases and J lost 0, with 15 bases in between. The CDR3 loop spans 17 amino acids. Material: blood, either unsorted or a sorted T cell fraction (not recorded which). This sequence was found in a human donor who was either an allogeneic HSCT recipient or a stem cell or donor lymphocyte infusion donor (not recorded which). It is not recorded whose cells these are; they may come from a transplant donor. The chain has TRBV12-3 or TRBV12-4 and TRBJ2-6; D may be TRBD1 or TRBD2 (5 bases each). CDR3 sequence: CASRPGGVNSGANVLTF. The CDR3 bases are TGTGCCAGCAGGCCTGGGGGAGTGAACTCTGGGGCCAACGTCCTGACTTTC.